This T cell receptor beta chain was identified in a study of cytomegalovirus exposure and HLA in healthy donors. Study overall: Clustering assigned 81% of the approximately 400 genotyped donors to the Caucasian-associated ancestry cluster.

Overall study findings and caveats: Rare TCR sequences predominated, though certain public TCRs were found in many donors.

For this clone: Its antigen is not identified.

This CDR3 spans 15 amino acids. Trimming took off 2 bases at V and 4 bases at J, with 14 bases between the two ends. The V gene's germline CDR1 is MNHEY and CDR2 SVGAGI. The PCR had 60 Vbeta and 13 Jbeta primers. Generated by immunoSEQ multiplex PCR, the TCRdb table keeps only in-frame clones and is missing some. The table records about 130,000 clones, around three quarters of them present only once. The specimen was PBMCs. The chain is built from TRBV6-5 and TRBJ1-1; perhaps TRBD1 as D (5 bases). The origin of this receptor is a man aged 35 to 55 in good health and CMV-seronegative. CDR3 region: CASSYAGQGSTEAFF. The CDR3 coding sequence is TGTGCCAGCAGTTACGCCGGTCAGGGTAGCACTGAAGCTTTCTTT.